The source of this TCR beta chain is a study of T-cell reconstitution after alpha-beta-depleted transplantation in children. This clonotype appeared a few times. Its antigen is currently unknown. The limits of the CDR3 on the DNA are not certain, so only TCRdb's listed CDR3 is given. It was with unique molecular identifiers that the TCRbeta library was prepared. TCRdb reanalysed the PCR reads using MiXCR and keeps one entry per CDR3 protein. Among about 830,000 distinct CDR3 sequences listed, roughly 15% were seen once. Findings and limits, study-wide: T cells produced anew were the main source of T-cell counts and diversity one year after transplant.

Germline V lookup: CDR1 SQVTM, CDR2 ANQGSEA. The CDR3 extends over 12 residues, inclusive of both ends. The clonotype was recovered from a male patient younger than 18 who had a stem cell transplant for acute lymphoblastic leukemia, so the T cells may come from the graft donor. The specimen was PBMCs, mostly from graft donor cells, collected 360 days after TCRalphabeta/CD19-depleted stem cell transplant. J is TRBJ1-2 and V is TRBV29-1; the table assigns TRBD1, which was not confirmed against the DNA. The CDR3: CSVGSGTGGDTF.